What follows are 2 T cell receptor beta chains derived from one specimen sequenced in a study of blood T cell repertoires in COVID-19. TCRdb keeps only in-frame clones here, not all; method: immunoSEQ multiplex PCR. The sample carries about 180,000 clones, approximately 83% recorded once. Sequencing was done on a sample of peripheral blood. Receptor source: a man aged 50 or older with active or convalescent COVID-19.

This chain joins TRBV7-9 and TRBJ1-1, with D perhaps matching TRBD1 (5 bases). V lost 0 bases to trimming and J lost 8 bases, with 13 bases between them. The CDR3 loop spans 14 amino acids. Looked up from germline, CDR1 is SEHNR and CDR2 is FQNEAQ (reference sequence). CDR3 residues: CASSLAGQGREAFF. In DNA, the CDR3 is TGTGCCAGCAGCTTAGCGGGGCAGGGTAGGGAAGCTTTCTTT.

CDR3 in amino acids: CASSLEGDYNSPLHF. In DNA form, the CDR3 reads TGTGCCAGCAGCTTAGAGGGGGATTATAATTCACCCCTCCACTTT. This chain uses TRBV7-2 with TRBJ1-6, with D possibly being TRBD1 (6 bases). The CDR3 consists of 15 residues. Germline values: CDR1 SGHTA, CDR2 FQGNSA. V lost 1 base and J 4 bases, leaving 8 bases between the germline ends.